The 29 T cell receptor beta chains listed next were all sequenced from one sample in a study of cytomegalovirus exposure and HLA in healthy donors. PCR amplification relied on 60 Vbeta primers (plus 13 Jbeta primers). Sequenced by immunoSEQ multiplex PCR; TCRdb stores in-frame clones only, minus some. The sample includes just over 150,000 clones, around 83% of them seen just once. Sequenced input: PBMCs. The receptors come from a man in his fifties in good health and CMV-seropositive.

The chain uses TRBV7-8 and TRBJ2-3, with 11 bases aligning to TRBD2. Per germline, CDR1 SGHVS and CDR2 FQNEAQ. Trimming cost V 5 bases and J 0 bases; bases outside gene matches: 10. The CDR3 sequence is 18 residues long. This chain's CDR3 is CASSVNSLAGGSTDTQYF. CDR3 in DNA: TGTGCCAGCAGCGTAAACTCCCTAGCGGGGGGAAGCACAGATACGCAGTATTTT.

The chain recombines TRBV30 with TRBJ2-3; weak D call: TRBD1 (6 bases). This CDR3 is built from 15 residues. V lost 3 bases, J lost 1 base, and 14 bases lay in between. Germline V gene data show CDR1 as GTSNPN and CDR2 as SVGIG (reference sequence). CDR3 DNA: TGTGCCTGGAGCGGACAGCATAGCGGCACAGATACGCAGTATTTT. It codes for CAWSGQHSGTDTQYF. Full variable domain (remainder filled in from reference TRBV30 and TRBJ2-3): SQTIHQWPATLVQPVGSPLSLECTVEGTSNPNLYWYRQAAGRGLQLLFYSVGIGQISSEVPQNLSASRPQDRQFILSSKKLLLSDSGFYLCAWSGQHSGTDTQYFGPGTRLTVL.

The CDR3 here is CASSPGDTSRTQYF. The DNA of the CDR3 is TGTGCCAGCAGCCCTGGGGACACGTCGAGGACGCAGTATTTT. The V gene is TRBV7-9, the J gene TRBJ2-3; weak D call: TRBD1 (6 bases). CDR3 length: 14 amino acids. Trimming took 5 bases from V and 9 from J, leaving 18 bases between them. CDR1 SEHNR and CDR2 FQNEAQ come from the germline V gene (reference sequence).

This sequence joins TRBV13 and TRBJ2-1; 11 nucleotides align to TRBD2. Germline lookup yields CDR1 PRHDT and CDR2 FYEKMQ (reference sequence). The CDR3 covers 19 residues. The V and J ends lost 3 bases and 0 bases, in that order; junction bases with no gene match: 10. For the CDR3, the DNA is TGTGCCAGCAGCTTTTCCGGGACTAGCGGTTTTAGCTCCTACAATGAGCAGTTCTTC. Protein sequence: CASSFSGTSGFSSYNEQFF. The whole variable domain, filled in from reference TRBV13 and TRBJ2-1, reads AAGVIQSPRHLIKEKRETATLKCYPIPRHDTVYWYQQGPGQDPQFLISFYEKMQSDKGSIPDRFSAQQFSDYHSELNMSSLELGDSALYFCASSFSGTSGFSSYNEQFFGPGTRLTVL.

The V call is TRBV2, the J call TRBJ2-7; perhaps TRBD1 as D (5 bases). Germline CDR1 reads SNHLY; CDR2 reads FYNNEI. Trimming left V 1 base short and J 3 bases short, with 16 bases between. The CDR3 spans 16 residues. CDR3 loop: CASSEGTSVEYYEQYV. The CDR3 DNA follows: TGTGCCAGCAGTGAAGGGACATCCGTCGAGTACTACGAGCAGTACGTC.

The chain couples TRBV5-5 to TRBJ1-2; TRBD1 matches at 10 bases. The CDR3 has 14 residues. Germline V gene data show CDR1 as SGHKS and CDR2 as YYEKEE (reference sequence). With 4 bases clipped from V and 4 bases from J, the junction kept 4 bases outside the gene matches. CDR3 DNA: TGTGCCAGCAGCGGGGGACAGGGGAGCTATGGCTACACCTTC. Its translation: CASSGGQGSYGYTF.

The chain combines TRBV19 with TRBJ2-1, with D perhaps matching TRBD1 (8 bases). CDR3 size: 18 residues. V was pared by 2 bases and J by 6 bases, with 23 bases between. Germline lookup yields CDR1 LNHDA and CDR2 SQIVND (reference sequence). CDR3 DNA sequence: TGTGCCAGTAGTATAAGGGGGGGGTCCAGGGGGCCCCTCAATGAGCAGTTCTTC. Encoded protein: CASSIRGGSRGPLNEQFF. Full variable domain (outside the CDR3, taken from reference TRBV19 and TRBJ2-1): DGGITQSPKYLFRKEGQNVTLSCEQNLNHDAMYWYRQDPGQGLRLIYYSQIVNDFQKGDIAEGYSVSREKKESFPLTVTSAQKNPTAFYLCASSIRGGSRGPLNEQFFGPGTRLTVL.

The chain employs TRBV2 and TRBJ2-2; the D gene is possibly TRBD2 (6 bases). The germline V and J ends were trimmed by 5 bases and 4 bases, with 14 bases remaining between them. The CDR3 runs 15 residues. Germline lookup yields CDR1 SNHLY and CDR2 FYNNEI. The CDR3 loop reads CASSIALARTGELFF. The CDR3 bases are TGTGCCAGCAGTATAGCACTAGCTCGCACCGGGGAGCTGTTTTTT.

The chain carries TRBV6-5 and TRBJ1-2, with D possibly matching TRBD1 (6 bases). CDR3 size: 16 residues. Germline V CDR1 and CDR2: MNHEY, SVGAGI. The V end lost 0 bases, the J end lost 2 bases, and 13 bases lay between the germline ends. CDR3 in amino acids: CASSYSRGLKNYGYTF. CDR3 DNA sequence: TGTGCCAGCAGTTACTCCAGGGGTCTTAAGAACTATGGCTACACCTTC.

The chain recombines TRBV18 with TRBJ2-1, with D tentatively TRBD2 (6 bases). Looked up from germline, CDR1 is KGHSH and CDR2 is LQKENI. The V and J ends lost 3 bases and 8 bases respectively, with 8 bases between them. The CDR3 runs 12 residues. CDR3 coding DNA: TGTGCCAGCTCACCTACTAGCTATGAGCAGTTCTTC. It specifies CASSPTSYEQFF.

The chain combines TRBV25-1 with TRBJ2-3; 9 nucleotides match TRBD1. Per the germline V gene, CDR1 is MGHDK and CDR2 is SYGVNS. This CDR3 has 17 residues. V dropped 1 base and J dropped 2; count of bases not matched to a gene: 7. The CDR3 reads CASSESPDRGVTDTQYF. The CDR3 DNA follows: TGTGCCAGCAGTGAATCTCCGGACAGGGGAGTCACAGATACGCAGTATTTT.

The chain uses TRBV28 and TRBJ1-1; TRBD1 is a possible D gene (6 bases). From germline, CDR1 is MDHEN and CDR2 SYDVKM. This CDR3 contains 12 residues. Trimming pared 5 bases from V and 12 bases from J, leaving 16 bases between. The CDR3 DNA follows: TGTGCCAGCAGTCCGACCGGGACAATAACTTTCTTT. Protein product: CASSPTGTITFF.

The CDR3 is CASSPGPGGEKLFF. CDR3 DNA: TGCGCCAGCAGTCCGGGCCCTGGGGGGGAAAAACTGTTTTTT. The V gene is TRBV4-1, the J gene TRBJ1-4; perhaps TRBD1 as D (5 bases). The CDR3 totals 14 residues. V gave up 6 bases and J gave up 8 bases, with 16 bases separating them. In germline, CDR1 is MGHRA, CDR2 YSYEKL.

This chain uses TRBV5-1 with TRBJ1-1; D possibly corresponds to TRBD1 (6 bases). Germline V gene sequence: CDR1 SGHRS, CDR2 YFSETQ. V lost 0 bases and J lost 4, with 13 bases in between. This CDR3 is 15 amino acids long. The CDR3 sequence is CASSLDRAGITEAFF. In nucleotides, the CDR3 is TGCGCCAGCAGCTTGGACAGGGCCGGGATCACTGAAGCTTTCTTT.

This clone was detected only once. The rearrangement joins TRBV5-5 to TRBJ2-1, with 7 bases identical to TRBD1. This CDR3 contains 14 residues. Per germline, CDR1 SGHKS and CDR2 YYEKEE (reference sequence). V lost 5 bases to trimming and J lost 3 bases; unmatched junction nucleotides: 5. The CDR3 here is CASRGTVNYNEQFF. CDR3 in DNA: TGTGCCAGCAGGGGGACAGTAAACTACAATGAGCAGTTCTTC. Based on the CDR3 plus reference TRBV5-5 and TRBJ2-1, the full variable domain is DAGVTQSPTHLIKTRGQQVTLRCSPISGHKSVSWYQQVLGQGPQFIFQYYEKEERGRGNFPDRFSARQFPNYSSELNVNALLLGDSALYLCASRGTVNYNEQFFGPGTRLTVL.

The chain couples TRBV28 to TRBJ2-7, with 8 bases identical to TRBD2. The CDR3 length is 14 residues. CDR1 is MDHEN, CDR2 SYDVKM, per germline. J gave up 6 bases and V 5 bases, and 9 bases lay outside the gene matches. The chain's CDR3 is CASSLPGTRSEQYF. CDR3 in DNA: TGTGCCAGCAGTCTCCCCGGGACTAGAAGCGAGCAGTACTTC.

The gene calls are TRBV5-4 and TRBJ2-3; tentatively, D is TRBD2 (5 bases). Germline CDR1 is SGHNT and CDR2 is YYREEE (reference sequence). The length of the CDR3 is 15 residues. V lost 5 bases to trimming and J lost 2 bases, with 15 bases between them. For the CDR3, the DNA is TGTGCCAGCAGGCCAGATGGACTCATCACAGATACGCAGTATTTT. It specifies CASRPDGLITDTQYF.

V and J are TRBV7-2 and TRBJ2-7, with 7 positions matching TRBD2. CDR3 length: 14 amino acids. V lost 5 bases to trimming and J lost 1 base; unmatched junction nucleotides: 5. CDR1 and CDR2 (germline): SGHTA, FQGNSA. CDR3 sequence (DNA): TGTGCCAGCAGCGTTACTAGCGCATCCTACGAGCAGTACGTC. Its translation is CASSVTSASYEQYV.

The chain employs TRBV5-1 and TRBJ1-1, with 7 positions matching TRBD1. This CDR3 spans 14 amino acids. With 0 bases clipped from V and 5 bases from J, the junction kept 4 bases outside the gene matches. Germline V gene lookup returns CDR1 SGHRS and CDR2 YFSETQ. CDR3 loop: CASSLEGGQTEAFF. CDR3 coding DNA: TGCGCCAGCAGCTTGGAAGGGGGCCAGACTGAAGCTTTCTTT.

The V gene is TRBV5-4, the J gene TRBJ2-3, with 9 bases fitting TRBD2. V was clipped by 5 bases and J by 4 bases; unmatched bases: 14. The CDR3 length is 17 residues. Germline values: CDR1 SGHNT, CDR2 YYREEE (reference sequence). The CDR3 DNA reads TGTGCCAGCAGGTTCCTAGCGGGACCCCCCGGGGCAGATACGCAGTATTTT. Residues: CASRFLAGPPGADTQYF.

The V call is TRBV13, the J call TRBJ1-5; D is perhaps TRBD1 (5 bases). The CDR3 totals 15 residues. Germline lookup yields CDR1 PRHDT and CDR2 FYEKMQ (reference sequence). Trimming removed 2 bases at V and 2 bases at J, with 10 bases between. This CDR3 is CASSLRGDGNQPQHF. CDR3 in DNA: TGTGCCAGCAGCTTACGGGGGGATGGCAATCAGCCCCAGCATTTT.

V is TRBV29-1 and J is TRBJ2-5; 11 bases line up with TRBD2. Germline V lookup: CDR1 SQVTM, CDR2 ANQGSEA. CDR3 length: 16 amino acids. V shed 4 bases and J 5 bases; nucleotides not matched to a gene: 12. CDR3 loop: CSVGSLVAGGRETQYF. The CDR3 DNA reads TGCAGCGTTGGTTCCCTTGTAGCGGGGGGGAGGGAGACCCAGTACTTC.

The gene calls are TRBV2 and TRBJ2-7; 7 bases map to TRBD2. Per the germline V gene, CDR1 is SNHLY and CDR2 is FYNNEI. The CDR3 consists of 17 residues. V gave up 6 bases and J gave up 3 bases; unmatched junction bases: 17. CDR3 bases: TGTGCCAGCAGCGGGAGGTCAGGCAGGAGTTCGCTCTACGAGCAGTACGTC. It specifies CASSGRSGRSSLYEQYV.

As DNA, the CDR3 is TGTGCCAGCTCACCACAACGGGGGTCCGATGGGAACACTGAAGCTTTCTTT. Protein sequence: CASSPQRGSDGNTEAFF. The chain links TRBV18 to TRBJ1-1; possibly TRBD1 for D (5 bases). The CDR3 is made up of 17 amino acids. The germline V and J ends were trimmed by 1 base and 1 base, with 16 bases remaining between them. Germline V lookup: CDR1 KGHSH, CDR2 LQKENI.

The chain uses TRBV5-1 and TRBJ1-2; a possible D gene is TRBD1 (5 bases). The germline V gene encodes CDR1 SGHRS and CDR2 YFSETQ. V lost 2 bases to trimming and J lost 6 bases, with 17 bases between them. There are 15 residues in the CDR3. The CDR3: CASSFMASGLNGYTF. The CDR3 bases are TGCGCCAGCAGCTTTATGGCGTCAGGGCTGAATGGCTACACCTTC.

This clone was seen only a few times. This chain links TRBV27 with TRBJ2-1; D is unclear. Germline loops: CDR1 MNHEY, CDR2 SMNVEV (reference sequence). There are 14 residues in the CDR3. Between the trimmed V and J ends, which lost 3 bases and 3 bases, there was a span of 9 bases. This chain's CDR3 is CASSLEPSYNEQFF. The CDR3 nucleotides are TGTGCCAGCAGTTTGGAACCTAGCTACAATGAGCAGTTCTTC.

V is TRBV27 and J is TRBJ2-1, with D possibly being TRBD1 (6 bases). The CDR3 covers 15 residues. Germline V gene lookup returns CDR1 MNHEY and CDR2 SMNVEV (reference sequence). The V and J ends lost 5 bases and 1 base respectively, with 12 bases between them. The DNA for the CDR3 is TGTGCCAGCAGTCCGCCGGACAGATCCTACAATGAGCAGTTCTTC. The encoded protein is CASSPPDRSYNEQFF.

The chain has TRBV9 and TRBJ1-1; no definite D call. Per the germline V gene, CDR1 is SGDLS and CDR2 is YYNGEE. The CDR3 is 16 residues long. V was shortened by 2 bases and J by 3 bases, with 17 bases between the two germline ends. The CDR3 nucleotides are TGTGCCAGCAGCGTTGGAGTTGGATTGGGAGACACTGAAGCTTTCTTT. It yields the protein CASSVGVGLGDTEAFF.

On this clone itself: At the DNA level, this CDR3 is encoded by other sequences in the same sample as well. The rearrangement links TRBV5-4 to TRBJ1-1, with D tentatively TRBD1 (6 bases). This CDR3 has 12 residues. The V gene lost 0 bases and the J gene lost 6 bases, with 6 bases spanning the gap. Germline V lookup: CDR1 SGHNT, CDR2 YYREEE (reference sequence). The CDR3 spells CASSLGGPEAFF. CDR3 nucleotides: TGTGCCAGCAGCTTGGGGGGGCCTGAAGCTTTCTTT.